The 25 T cell receptor beta chains below all came from one sample that was sequenced in a study of T cells in Graves' hyperthyroidism and ophthalmopathy (dated by TCRdb to the late 2010s). The method behind the library was multiplex PCR. The instrument given in TCRdb is Illumina HiSeq 2000. The TCR beta CDR3 regions were amplified from RNA transcripts. The first round of RT-PCR for the TCR CDR3 was performed with the HTBI primer set and the Qiagen OneStep RT-PCR kit. TCRdb reprocessed the public reads (quality trimming at Q25 with fastp, clone calling with MiXCR) and kept in-frame beta chains. Records with the same CDR3 protein are collapsed into one entry carrying the most frequent genes and DNA. The sample table holds about 260,000 distinct CDR3 sequences, of which about 16% were seen once. The biggest ten clones account for around 30% of the sample. The source material was blood. All receptors derive from a young woman with Graves' ophthalmopathy.

This clonotype was counted at least ten times. This chain joins TRBV20-1 and TRBJ1-1, with a tentative D call TRBD1 (5 bases). V lost 2 bases and J lost 0, with 13 bases in between. The CDR3 extends over 15 amino acids. Germline CDR1 reads DFQATT; CDR2 reads SNEGSKA (reference sequence). Here the CDR3 reads CSARPLGGVNTEAFF. Written as DNA, the CDR3 is TGCAGTGCTAGACCCTTGGGAGGGGTGAACACTGAAGCTTTCTTT.

In its sample, this clonotype was seen a few times. This may be a read error, as it is one base from a much larger clone. The V gene is TRBV11-2, the J gene TRBJ2-7; either TRBD1 or TRBD2 may fit D (5 bases each). The V gene's germline CDR1 is SGHAT and CDR2 FQNNGV. This CDR3 has 13 residues. Here the CDR3 reads CASSRDDGYEQHF. CDR3 bases: TGTGCCAGCAGTCGGGACGACGGCTACGAGCAGCACTTC.

This rearrangement joins TRBV28 to TRBJ2-7; 9 bases match TRBD1. The CDR3 runs to 18 residues. The germline V gene encodes CDR1 MDHEN and CDR2 SYDVKM. V was pared by 5 bases and J by 2 bases, with 16 bases of the junction left unmatched. The CDR3 DNA follows: TGTGCCAGCAGTGCTCCGGGACAGGGCTCGCTCATTACCTACGAGCAGTACTTC. This codes for CASSAPGQGSLITYEQYF.

V and J are TRBV20-1 and TRBJ2-7; tentatively, D is TRBD1 or TRBD2 (6 bases each). The CDR3 extends over 12 amino acids. V lost 8 bases, J lost 3 bases, and 14 bases lay in between. Germline V gene data show CDR1 as DFQATT and CDR2 as SNEGSKA (reference sequence). The CDR3: CSPGHGSYEQYF. As DNA, the CDR3 is TGCAGTCCGGGACACGGGAGCTACGAGCAGTACTTC.

This chain connects TRBV27 to TRBJ1-6; D call uncertain. From germline, CDR1 is MNHEY and CDR2 SMNVEV (reference sequence). With 0 bases removed from V and 6 bases from J, the gap between germline ends came to 6 bases. The CDR3 runs to 14 residues. This chain's CDR3 is CASSLSGFNSPLHF. In DNA, the CDR3 is TGTGCCAGCAGTTTATCGGGGTTTAATTCACCCCTCCACTTT.

This clonotype was seen at least ten times. The rearrangement joins TRBV20-1 to TRBJ1-2, with unresolved D. The CDR3 sequence is 12 residues long. Germline V gives CDR1 DFQATT, CDR2 SNEGSKA (reference sequence). The V and J ends lost 0 bases and 5 bases respectively, with 7 bases between them. CDR3 residues: CSARDRLYGYTF. CDR3 nucleotide sequence: TGCAGTGCTAGAGATCGGCTATATGGCTACACCTTC.

This clonotype was counted only a few times. The rearrangement uses TRBV11-3 and TRBJ2-1; 7 bases are a match to TRBD2. This CDR3 has 16 amino acids. The V gene's germline CDR1 is SGHNT and CDR2 YENEEA. Trimming at V came to 5 bases and at J to 4 bases, leaving 11 bases not matched to a gene. The CDR3 region has the DNA TGTGCCAGCAGCGACTCGCTAGCGGATCCTTACAATGAGCAGTTCTTC. Translation gives CASSDSLADPYNEQFF.

This clonotype was seen many times. V gene TRBV5-5 combines with J gene TRBJ2-1, with 10 bases lining up with TRBD2. This CDR3 has 15 amino acids. The germline V gene has CDR1 SGHKS and CDR2 YYEKEE (reference sequence). With V trimmed by 4 bases and J by 5 bases, 6 bases remained unmatched. CDR3 in DNA: TGTGCCAGCAGCGATAGCGGGGGGTTCAACAATGAGCAGTTCTTC. Its protein is CASSDSGGFNNEQFF.

The chain recombines TRBV5-1 with TRBJ1-2; 7 bases match TRBD1. V was pared by 5 bases and J by 4 bases, with 11 bases of the junction left unmatched. Germline values: CDR1 SGHRS, CDR2 YFSETQ. The CDR3 runs to 15 residues. The CDR3 DNA is TGCGCCAGCAGTGGAGGGGGACAGACCCTCTATGGCTACACCTTC. This codes for CASSGGGQTLYGYTF.

The chain carries TRBV2 and TRBJ2-3; possible D gene TRBD2, 6 bases. The CDR3 runs to 15 residues. Trimming took 7 bases from V and 3 from J, leaving 17 bases between them. Germline V CDR1 and CDR2: SNHLY, FYNNEI. CDR3 region: CASTAGRGLTDTQYF. The CDR3 DNA sequence: TGTGCCAGCACGGCGGGGCGGGGACTTACAGATACGCAGTATTTT. The variable domain in full, with the rest retrieved from reference TRBV2 and TRBJ2-3, is EPEVTQTPSHQVTQMGQEVILRCVPISNHLYFYWYRQILGQKVEFLVSFYNNEISEKSEIFDDQFSVERPDGSNFTLKIRSTKLEDSAMYFCASTAGRGLTDTQYFGPGTRLTVL.

V gene TRBV12-3 or TRBV12-4 combines with J gene TRBJ1-2; 9 positions agree with TRBD1. The length of the CDR3 is 14 residues. The ends lost 5 bases at V and 6 bases at J; junction bases unmatched: 7. CDR3 protein: CASSPRGDRDGYTF. In DNA, the CDR3 is TGTGCCAGCAGTCCCCGCGGGGACAGGGATGGCTACACCTTC.

This clonotype was found a few times. A much larger clone differs from this one at a single base, so this may be a read error. This chain uses TRBV28 with TRBJ2-3; 9 bases are a match to TRBD1. The V gene's germline CDR1 is MDHEN and CDR2 SYDVKM. This CDR3 is 14 amino acids long. CDR3 DNA sequence: TGTGCCAGCAGGGGGACAGGGCCAATGGATACGCAGTGTTTT. Translation: CASRGTGPMDTQCF.

V gene TRBV20-1 combines with J gene TRBJ2-7, with TRBD2 matching 13 bases. The CDR3 is 14 residues long. J lost 5 bases, V lost 3 bases, and 4 bases had no gene match. CDR1 and CDR2 (germline): DFQATT, SNEGSKA (reference sequence). The DNA for the CDR3 is TGCAGTGCTAGTGACACTAGCGGGGGGGACGAGCAGTACTTC. Residues: CSASDTSGGDEQYF.

There are many counts of this clonotype. The CDR3 bases are TGTGCCATCAGCCCGGGACAGGGGGCTGAAGCTTTCTTT. Amino acids: CAISPGQGAEAFF. This chain connects TRBV10-3 to TRBJ1-1; 11 nucleotides line up with TRBD1. This CDR3 region has 13 residues. Germline trimming cut 6 bases from V and 6 bases from J; bases unmatched to any gene: 3. The germline gives CDR1 ENHRY, CDR2 SYGVKD.

This clonotype showed up many times. The chain recombines TRBV18 with TRBJ2-7, with a tentative D call TRBD1 (6 bases). This CDR3 spans 14 amino acids. V was pared by 6 bases and J by 3 bases, with 15 bases between. Germline CDR1 reads KGHSH; CDR2 reads LQKENI. The CDR3: CASSAAQGNYEQYF. DNA for the CDR3: TGTGCCAGCTCGGCCGCACAGGGAAACTACGAGCAGTACTTC.

This clonotype was picked up many times. The DNA for the CDR3 is TGTGCCAGTGGTGAAAGCGACTCCTACAATGAGCAGTTCTTC. The encoded protein is CASGESDSYNEQFF. The rearrangement links TRBV27 to TRBJ2-1; D remains ambiguous. The CDR3 spans 14 residues. The V end was cut by 9 bases, the J end by 0 bases, with 12 bases between. Germline assignment: CDR1 MNHEY and CDR2 SMNVEV (reference sequence).

There are many counts of this clonotype. This chain connects TRBV13 to TRBJ2-3; 12 bases agree with TRBD1. Germline CDR1 reads PRHDT; CDR2 reads FYEKMQ (reference sequence). V gave up 5 bases and J gave up 8 bases; unmatched junction bases: 8. This CDR3 region has 15 residues. In DNA, the CDR3 is TGTGCCAGCAGCGGGGGACAGGGGGCTAGAGGTACGCAGTATTTT. The encoded protein is CASSGGQGARGTQYF.

This clonotype was picked up many times. The rearrangement uses TRBV24-1 and TRBJ2-1, with D possibly called TRBD1 or TRBD2 (5 bases each). The CDR3 has 15 residues. CDR1 KGHDR and CDR2 SFDVKD come from the germline V gene. V was cut by 2 bases and J by 4 bases, with 11 bases left in between. The CDR3: CATSDYWGSYNEQFF. Here the CDR3 DNA reads TGTGCCACCAGTGATTATTGGGGGTCTTACAATGAGCAGTTCTTC.

Note on this clonotype: A much larger clonotype is one base distant, so this may be a read error. The chain uses TRBV9 and TRBJ1-2; 7 bases fit TRBD1. Trimming cost V 3 bases and J 2 bases; bases outside gene matches: 4. This CDR3 has 14 amino acids. The germline CDR1 and CDR2 sequences are SGDLS and YYNGEE. CDR3 nucleotide sequence: TGTGCCAGCAGCGCCTCGACAGGGAACTATGGCTACACCTTC. This translates into CASSASTGNYGYTF.

This clonotype was detected ten times or more. The chain has TRBV20-1 and TRBJ2-5; D not certain. Germline values: CDR1 DFQATT, CDR2 SNEGSKA (reference sequence). The CDR3 spans 14 residues. Trimming stripped 2 bases from V and 1 base from J, with 11 bases between. As DNA, the CDR3 is TGCAGTGCTAGACCACTGGGCTTCCAAGAGACCCAGTACTTC. Translating gives CSARPLGFQETQYF.

Turning to this clonotype: With a much larger clone just one base away, this may be a read error. The CDR3 spells CASSPDLGSYNEQFF. The CDR3 DNA reads as TGCGCCAGCAGCCCGGACCTGGGGTCCTACAATGAGCAGTTCTTC. This rearrangement joins TRBV5-1 to TRBJ2-1; D unclear. The CDR3 extends over 15 amino acids. Germline V lookup: CDR1 SGHRS, CDR2 YFSETQ. Between the trimmed V and J ends, which lost 4 bases and 1 base, there was a span of 12 bases.

The rearrangement links TRBV7-9 to TRBJ1-1; D unresolved. From germline, CDR1 is SEHNR and CDR2 FQNEAQ (reference sequence). V gave up 1 base and J gave up 6 bases, with 9 bases separating them. This CDR3 contains 13 residues. The CDR3 coding sequence is TGTGCCAGCAGCTTAGTAGGGTGGGCTGAAGCTTTCTTT. Amino acid sequence: CASSLVGWAEAFF.

The CDR3 sequence is CASSLGSSGGYTF. CDR3 DNA: TGTGCCAGCAGCTTGGGGAGCTCCGGTGGCTACACCTTC. The chain is built from TRBV2 and TRBJ1-2; D not certain. CDR3 length equals 13 residues. Trimming cost V 6 bases and J 7 bases, with 15 bases left between them. In germline, CDR1 is SNHLY, CDR2 FYNNEI.

This clonotype was counted at least ten times. The V call is TRBV7-9, the J call TRBJ2-7; maybe TRBD2 (6 bases). Trimming shortened V by 2 bases and J by 2 bases, and 16 bases separated the two germline ends. The CDR3 runs 16 residues. From germline, CDR1 is SEHNR and CDR2 FQNEAQ (reference sequence). The CDR3 sequence is CASSLYSMGGTYEQYF. CDR3 coding DNA: TGTGCCAGCAGCTTATACTCGATGGGGGGAACCTACGAGCAGTACTTC.

This clonotype was counted many times. The chain joins TRBV27 to TRBJ2-3; perhaps TRBD2 as D (5 bases). CDR1 MNHEY and CDR2 SMNVEV come from the germline V gene (reference sequence). This CDR3 contains 14 residues. The V gene lost 4 bases and the J gene lost 1 base, with 9 bases spanning the gap. The CDR3 here is CASSSGSGTDTQYF. DNA of the CDR3: TGTGCCAGCAGTTCGGGGAGTGGCACAGATACGCAGTATTTT.